This TCR beta chain was sequenced for a study of regulatory T cells in long-lasting Graves disease. The wider study: Under 3 months of antithyroid drugs had been taken by newly diagnosed Graves' patients. Regarding the study as a whole: Peripheral blood alone, not thyroid tissue, underwent study.

The TCR beta library used iRepertoire HTBI primers with Arm-PCR amplification of CDR3. A single record per CDR3 protein comes from TCRdb applying MiXCR to the multiplex PCR reads. The sample records about 400,000 distinct CDR3 sequences, approximately 15% being singletons. As to time point: newly diagnosed GD, antithyroid drugs for less than 3 months. Isolated PBMC RNA provided the starting material for the TCR library. This clonotype was counted ten times or more. Its matching antigen is unknown. The CDR3 consists of 18 residues. V shed 4 bases and J 1 base; nucleotides not matched to a gene: 14. The sample was also reused in another study, on T cells in Graves' hyperthyroidism and ophthalmopathy. That paper adds: The HTBI primer set was used in a first-round RT-PCR of the TCR CDR3. Stable hyperthyroidism and ophthalmopathy were separated using 13 V-J signatures.

The sequencing here drew on peripheral blood mononuclear cells (PBMCs), taken at new diagnosis, from a patient treated with antithyroid drugs. The chain couples TRBV12-3 or TRBV12-4 to TRBJ1-1; 8 bases align to TRBD1. This clonotype originated in a woman aged 40 to 55 with Graves disease. In DNA, the CDR3 is TGTGCCAGCAGTTCACCGGACAGGGTTTATCGTAAGAACACTGAAGCTTTCTTT. Protein sequence: CASSSPDRVYRKNTEAFF.